The 15 T cell receptor beta chains given below trace back to one sample, sequenced in a study of blood T cell repertoires in COVID-19. Measured with immunoSEQ multiplex PCR; TCRdb has only the in-frame clones, and not every one. The sample lists roughly 280,000 clones; roughly 90% were seen once. The sample consisted of peripheral blood. The receptors shown here come from a woman in her 30s with COVID-19, enrolled during active disease.

This sequence joins TRBV6-5 and TRBJ1-4; 7 bases fit TRBD1. Germline V gene lookup returns CDR1 MNHEY and CDR2 SVGAGI. This CDR3 comprises 14 residues. The J segment lost 4 bases and the V segment lost 10 bases, leaving 9 bases of the junction unmatched. For the CDR3, the DNA is TGTGCCACCTCCTTGGGGACAGTTAATGAAAAACTGTTTTTT. It encodes CATSLGTVNEKLFF.

This clone was detected only a few times. The chain employs TRBV28 and TRBJ1-5; 8 bases fit TRBD1. From germline, CDR1 is MDHEN and CDR2 SYDVKM. The CDR3 is 15 residues long. J gave up 2 bases and V 6 bases, and 6 bases lay outside the gene matches. CDR3 residues: CASSRPGGGNQPQHF. Here the CDR3 DNA reads TGTGCCAGCAGCAGACCAGGGGGCGGCAATCAGCCCCAGCATTTT.

V and J are TRBV19 and TRBJ1-2; weak D call: TRBD1 (5 bases). Trimming shortened V by 4 bases and J by 6 bases, and 18 bases separated the two germline ends. The CDR3 runs 15 residues. CDR1 and CDR2 (germline): LNHDA, SQIVND (reference sequence). The CDR3 loop is CASSKAGAVSHGYTF. The CDR3 DNA reads as TGTGCCAGTAGTAAAGCTGGGGCAGTCTCTCATGGCTACACCTTC.

The chain uses TRBV5-1 and TRBJ1-6; 10 bases agree with TRBD1. Trimming took 2 bases from V and 9 from J; bases not matched to a gene: 5. Germline CDR1 and CDR2: SGHRS and YFSETQ. There are 15 residues in the CDR3. The CDR3 region is CASSLGQGVSSPLHF. In DNA form, the CDR3 reads TGCGCCAGCAGCTTAGGACAGGGGGTGAGTTCACCCCTCCACTTT. The full variable domain, rest sourced from reference TRBV5-1 and TRBJ1-6, is KAGVTQTPRYLIKTRGQQVTLSCSPISGHRSVSWYQQTPGQGLQFLFEYFSETQRNKGNFPGRFSGRQFSNSRSEMNVSTLELGDSALYLCASSLGQGVSSPLHFGNGTRLTVT.

The V call is TRBV4-1, the J call TRBJ2-5; 8 bases line up with TRBD2. CDR1 and CDR2 (germline): MGHRA, YSYEKL. V was pared by 1 base and J by 4 bases, with 8 bases of the junction left unmatched. The CDR3 is 16 residues long. In DNA, the CDR3 is TGCGCCAGCAGCCAAGGGCGCGGGGCGGGAGGAGAGACCCAGTACTTC. Translation: CASSQGRGAGGETQYF.

This clone has a handful of counts. The J gene is TRBJ1-3, the V gene TRBV27; D ambiguous. The germline V gene has CDR1 MNHEY and CDR2 SMNVEV (reference sequence). This CDR3 contains 13 residues. The V and J ends lost 10 bases and 0 bases respectively, with 10 bases between them. For the CDR3, the DNA is TGTGCCACTAGAGGCGGCTCTGGAAACACCATATATTTT. As protein: CATRGGSGNTIYF.

The rearrangement joins TRBV18 to TRBJ2-3; 7 bases are shared with TRBD1. Germline V gene sequence: CDR1 KGHSH, CDR2 LQKENI. The CDR3 loop spans 14 amino acids. The V and J ends lost 8 bases and 0 bases, in that order; junction bases with no gene match: 5. CDR3 in amino acids: CASGTGASTDTQYF. The CDR3 DNA reads TGTGCCAGCGGTACAGGGGCTAGCACAGATACGCAGTATTTT.

V usage is TRBV29-1 and J usage is TRBJ2-7; a possible D gene is TRBD2 (6 bases). The CDR3 runs 11 residues. Germline V CDR1 and CDR2: SQVTM, ANQGSEA. Trimming took off 7 bases at V and 8 bases at J, with 15 bases between the two ends. The CDR3 protein is CSGGETLQQYF. The CDR3, as DNA: TGCAGCGGGGGGGAGACTCTACAGCAGTACTTC.

The rearrangement joins TRBV25-1 to TRBJ1-2; 10 bases line up with TRBD1. CDR3 length: 18 residues. V shed 2 bases and J 5 bases; nucleotides not matched to a gene: 14. CDR1 MGHDK and CDR2 SYGVNS come from the germline V gene. The DNA for the CDR3 is TGTGCCAGCAGTGAACTCGATGGTCAGAGACAGGGGGCGTATGGCTACACCTTC. Protein product: CASSELDGQRQGAYGYTF.

The chain uses TRBV6-9 and TRBJ2-1; D is perhaps TRBD1 (6 bases). CDR1 and CDR2 (germline): MNHGY, SVAAGI. The CDR3 sequence is 17 residues long. With 5 bases removed from V and 4 bases from J, the gap between germline ends came to 21 bases. CDR3 in amino acids: CASSASYRVPQYNEQFF. DNA of the CDR3: TGTGCCAGCAGTGCATCCTACAGGGTCCCCCAGTACAATGAGCAGTTCTTC.

The genes are TRBV5-8 and TRBJ2-3; D call uncertain. Germline CDR1 is SGHTS and CDR2 is YDEGEE. Trimming pared 2 bases from V and 5 bases from J, leaving 3 bases between. This CDR3 spans 11 amino acids. The CDR3 region is CASSFKDTQYF. The CDR3, as DNA: TGTGCCAGCAGCTTCAAAGATACGCAGTATTTT.

V gene TRBV4-3 combines with J gene TRBJ2-2, with 12 positions matching TRBD2. In germline, CDR1 is LGHNA, CDR2 YSLEER. After removal of 4 bases from V and 4 bases from J, the junction contained 10 bases not matched to a gene. The CDR3 is 18 residues long. The CDR3 nucleotides read TGCGCCAGCAGCCCCTCTCCTCCGGGACTAGCGGGCACCGGGGAGCTGTTTTTT. It codes for CASSPSPPGLAGTGELFF.

The CDR3 reads CASSREQGLNQPQHF. The CDR3 bases are TGCGCCAGCAGCCGCGAACAGGGCCTCAATCAGCCCCAGCATTTT. The V call is TRBV4-1, the J call TRBJ1-5; D might be TRBD1 (6 bases). The CDR3 sequence is 15 residues long. V gave up 4 bases and J gave up 3 bases, with 13 bases separating them. Germline V gene sequence: CDR1 MGHRA, CDR2 YSYEKL.

This clone was recorded only once. This chain links TRBV6-4 with TRBJ1-5, with D possibly being TRBD1 (6 bases). CDR3 length: 15 residues. Germline lookup yields CDR1 MRHNA and CDR2 SNTAGT. V dropped 4 bases and J dropped 0 bases, with 10 bases sitting between them. Written as DNA, the CDR3 is TGTGCCAGCAGTGGGACAGTCAATAGCAATCAGCCCCAGCATTTT. It encodes CASSGTVNSNQPQHF.

This clone was counted a single time. The sample holds other DNA sequences that translate to the same CDR3. The chain uses TRBV6-5 and TRBJ2-7, with TRBD2 matching over 9 bases. The germline V gene encodes CDR1 MNHEY and CDR2 SVGAGI. The CDR3 is 14 amino acids. V lost 0 bases to trimming and J lost 3 bases; unmatched junction nucleotides: 0. Written as DNA, the CDR3 is TGTGCCAGCAGTTACTCTAGCGGGAGCTACGAGCAGTACTTC. Amino acids: CASSYSSGSYEQYF.